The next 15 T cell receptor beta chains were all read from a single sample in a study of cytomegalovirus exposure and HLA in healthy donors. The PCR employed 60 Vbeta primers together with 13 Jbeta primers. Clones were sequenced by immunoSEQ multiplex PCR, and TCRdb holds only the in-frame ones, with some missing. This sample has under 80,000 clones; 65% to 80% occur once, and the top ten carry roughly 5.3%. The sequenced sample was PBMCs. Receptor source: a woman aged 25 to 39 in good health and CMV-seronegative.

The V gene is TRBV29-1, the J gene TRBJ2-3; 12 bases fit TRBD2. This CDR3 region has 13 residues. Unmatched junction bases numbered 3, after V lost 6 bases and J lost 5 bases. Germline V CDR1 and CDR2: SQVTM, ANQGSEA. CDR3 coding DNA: TGCAGCGTGACTAGCGGGAGCCGAGATACGCAGTATTTT. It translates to CSVTSGSRDTQYF.

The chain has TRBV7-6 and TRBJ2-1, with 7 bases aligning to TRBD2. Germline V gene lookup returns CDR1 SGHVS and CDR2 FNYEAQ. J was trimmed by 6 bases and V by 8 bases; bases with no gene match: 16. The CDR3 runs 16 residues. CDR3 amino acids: CASVSQSGIVVNEQFF. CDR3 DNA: TGTGCCAGCGTCTCCCAAAGCGGGATTGTAGTCAATGAGCAGTTCTTC.

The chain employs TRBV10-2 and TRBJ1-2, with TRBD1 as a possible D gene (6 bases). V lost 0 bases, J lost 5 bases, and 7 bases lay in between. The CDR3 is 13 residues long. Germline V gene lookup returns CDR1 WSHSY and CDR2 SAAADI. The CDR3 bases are TGCGCCAGCAGTGAGTCGGGGACATATGGCTACACCTTC. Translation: CASSESGTYGYTF.

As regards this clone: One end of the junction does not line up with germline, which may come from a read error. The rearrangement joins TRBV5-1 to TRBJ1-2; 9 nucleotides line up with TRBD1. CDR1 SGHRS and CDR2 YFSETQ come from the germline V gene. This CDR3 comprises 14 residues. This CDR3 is CASSLRTGDCGYPF. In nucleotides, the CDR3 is TGCGCCAGCAGCTTGAGGACAGGGGATTGCGGCTACCCCTTC.

The chain's CDR3 is CASSLPPTGRGATNEKLFF. CDR3 nucleotide sequence: TGTGCCAGCTCACTGCCACCGACAGGGCGGGGAGCAACTAATGAAAAACTGTTTTTT. The genes are TRBV18 and TRBJ1-4; 7 nucleotides line up with TRBD1. V lost 4 bases, J lost 0 bases, and 14 bases stayed unmatched. CDR3 length equals 19 residues. Germline CDR1 and CDR2: KGHSH and LQKENI.

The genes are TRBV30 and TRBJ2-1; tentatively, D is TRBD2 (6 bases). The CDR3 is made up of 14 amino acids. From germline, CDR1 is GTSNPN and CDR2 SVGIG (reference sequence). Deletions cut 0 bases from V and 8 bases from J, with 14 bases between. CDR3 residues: CAWSVEGLGYEQFF. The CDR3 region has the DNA TGTGCCTGGAGTGTGGAGGGGCTCGGCTATGAGCAGTTCTTC.

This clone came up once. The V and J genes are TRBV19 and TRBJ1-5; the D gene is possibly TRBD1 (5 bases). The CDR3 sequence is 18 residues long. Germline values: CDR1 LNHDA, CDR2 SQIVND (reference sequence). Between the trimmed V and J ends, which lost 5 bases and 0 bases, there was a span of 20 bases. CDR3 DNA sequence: TGTGCCAGTAGTCCTCTCCTTGGCTGGGACTATAGCAATCAGCCCCAGCATTTT. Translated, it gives CASSPLLGWDYSNQPQHF.

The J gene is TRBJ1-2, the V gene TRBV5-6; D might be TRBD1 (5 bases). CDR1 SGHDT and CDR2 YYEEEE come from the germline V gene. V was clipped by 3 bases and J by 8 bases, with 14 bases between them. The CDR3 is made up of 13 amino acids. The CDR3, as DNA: TGTGCCAGCAGCTCCCCCGGGGGATTAGGCTACACCTTC. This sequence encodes CASSSPGGLGYTF.

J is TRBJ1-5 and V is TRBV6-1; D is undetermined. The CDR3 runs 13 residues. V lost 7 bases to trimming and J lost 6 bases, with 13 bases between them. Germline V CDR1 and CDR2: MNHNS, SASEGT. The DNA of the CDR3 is TGTGCCAGCAACCCCGGGGAAGTTCAGCCCCAGCATTTT. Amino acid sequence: CASNPGEVQPQHF.

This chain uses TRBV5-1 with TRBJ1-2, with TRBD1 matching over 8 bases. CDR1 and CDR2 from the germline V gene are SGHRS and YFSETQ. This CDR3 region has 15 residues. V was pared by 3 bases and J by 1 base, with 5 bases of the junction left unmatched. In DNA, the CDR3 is TGCGCCAGCAGCTCGACAGGGGTTTTTAACTATGGCTACACCTTC. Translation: CASSSTGVFNYGYTF.

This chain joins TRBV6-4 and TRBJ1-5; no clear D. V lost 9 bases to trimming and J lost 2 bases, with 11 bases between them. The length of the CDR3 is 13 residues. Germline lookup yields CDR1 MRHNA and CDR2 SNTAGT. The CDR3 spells CAREDLGNQPQHF. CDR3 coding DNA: TGTGCCAGAGAGGATTTGGGCAATCAGCCCCAGCATTTT.

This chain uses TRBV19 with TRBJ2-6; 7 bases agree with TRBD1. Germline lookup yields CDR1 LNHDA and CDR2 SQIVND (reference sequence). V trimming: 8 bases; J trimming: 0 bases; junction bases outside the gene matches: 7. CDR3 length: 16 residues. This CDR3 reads CASSRQGASGANVLTF. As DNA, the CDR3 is TGTGCCAGTTCTAGACAGGGAGCCTCTGGGGCCAACGTCCTGACTTTC.

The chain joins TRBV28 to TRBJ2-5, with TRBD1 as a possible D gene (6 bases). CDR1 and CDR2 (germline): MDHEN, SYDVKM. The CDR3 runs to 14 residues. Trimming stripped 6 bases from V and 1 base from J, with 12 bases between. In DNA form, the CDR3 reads TGTGCCAGCAGCTCCCCGGACAGCCAAGAGACCCAGTACTTC. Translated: CASSSPDSQETQYF. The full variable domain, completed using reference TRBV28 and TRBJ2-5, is DVKVTQSSRYLVKRTGEKVFLECVQDMDHENMFWYRQDPGLGLRLIYFSYDVKMKEKGDIPEGYSVSREKKERFSLILESASTNQTSMYLCASSSPDSQETQYFGPGTRLLVL.

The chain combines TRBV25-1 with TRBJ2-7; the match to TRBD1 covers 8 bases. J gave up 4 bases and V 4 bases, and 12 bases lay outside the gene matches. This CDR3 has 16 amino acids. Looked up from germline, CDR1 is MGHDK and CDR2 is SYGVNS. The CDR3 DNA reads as TGTGCCAGCAGTGCCGTGGTCGGACAGGGAAAATACGAGCAGTACTTC. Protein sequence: CASSAVVGQGKYEQYF.

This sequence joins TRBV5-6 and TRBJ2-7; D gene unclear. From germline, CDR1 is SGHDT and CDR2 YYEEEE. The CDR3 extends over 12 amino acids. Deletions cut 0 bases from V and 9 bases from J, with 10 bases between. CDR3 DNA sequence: TGTGCCAGCAGCTTGGCCGTCGTCGTGCAGTACGTC. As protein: CASSLAVVVQYV.